This T cell receptor beta chain stems from a study of neurological immune-mediated disorders. Overall study findings and caveats: The greatest TCR clonal expansion appeared in HTLV-1-associated myelopathy and the smallest, falling below healthy controls, in multiple sclerosis.

This clonotype was recorded at least ten times. Its antigen is not known. The germline V and J ends were trimmed by 6 bases and 5 bases, with 7 bases remaining between them. This CDR3 is built from 12 residues. 5'RACE generated cDNA with 10-nucleotide random UMIs. TCRdb called the 5' RACE reads again in MiXCR, with one record for every CDR3 protein. This table holds around 40,000 distinct CDR3 sequences, roughly an eighth found once. The sample taken for sequencing was PBMCs. V is TRBV12-3 or TRBV12-4 and J is TRBJ2-2; D is tentatively TRBD1 or TRBD2 (5 bases each). The sequence came from a female donor in good health. The CDR3: CASRRGTGELFF. CDR3 coding DNA: TGTGCCAGCAGGAGGGGAACCGGGGAGCTGTTTTTT.